Sequencing of this T cell receptor beta chain was carried out in a study of control samples from healthy donors and cancer patients. The table came from immunoSEQ multiplex PCR; TCRdb's copy has only in-frame clones and leaves some out. The repertoire includes approximately 150,000 clones, 90% to 95% of them detected once, and 1.3% to 1.5% sits in the top ten. V was clipped by 0 bases and J by 0 bases, with 9 bases between them. CDR3 size: 16 residues. Germline V CDR1 and CDR2: WNHNN, SYGVQD (reference sequence). Material for sequencing was blood. The TCR comes from a young woman in good health. The rearrangement uses TRBV10-1 and TRBJ2-1; tentative D call: TRBD2 (5 bases). The CDR3 DNA sequence: TGCGCCAGCAGTGAGTCTGAGGGCAGCTCCTACAATGAGCAGTTCTTC. Its translation is CASSESEGSSYNEQFF.